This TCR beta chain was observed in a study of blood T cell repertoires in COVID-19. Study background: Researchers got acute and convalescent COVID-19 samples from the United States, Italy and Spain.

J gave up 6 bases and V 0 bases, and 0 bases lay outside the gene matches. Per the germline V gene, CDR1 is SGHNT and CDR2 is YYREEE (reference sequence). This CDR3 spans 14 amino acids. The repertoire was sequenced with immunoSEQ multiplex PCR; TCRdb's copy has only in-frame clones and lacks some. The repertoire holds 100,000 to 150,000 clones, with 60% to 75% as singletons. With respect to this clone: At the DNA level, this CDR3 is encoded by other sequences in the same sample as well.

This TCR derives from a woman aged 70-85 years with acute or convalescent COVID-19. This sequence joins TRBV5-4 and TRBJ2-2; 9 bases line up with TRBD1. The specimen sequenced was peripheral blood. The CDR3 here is CASSLGQGAGELFF. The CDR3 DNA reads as TGTGCCAGCAGCTTGGGACAGGGGGCCGGGGAGCTGTTTTTT.